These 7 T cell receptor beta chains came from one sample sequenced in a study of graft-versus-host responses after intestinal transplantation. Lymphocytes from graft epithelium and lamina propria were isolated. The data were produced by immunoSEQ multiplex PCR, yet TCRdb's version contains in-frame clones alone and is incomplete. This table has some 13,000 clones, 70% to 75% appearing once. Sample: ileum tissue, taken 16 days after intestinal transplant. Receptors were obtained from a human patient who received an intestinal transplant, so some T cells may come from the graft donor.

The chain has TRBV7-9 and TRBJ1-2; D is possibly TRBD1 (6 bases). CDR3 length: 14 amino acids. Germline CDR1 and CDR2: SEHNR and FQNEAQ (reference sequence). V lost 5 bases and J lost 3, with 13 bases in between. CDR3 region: CASSPTGSHYGYTF. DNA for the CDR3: TGTGCCAGCAGCCCTACAGGGTCTCACTATGGCTACACCTTC.

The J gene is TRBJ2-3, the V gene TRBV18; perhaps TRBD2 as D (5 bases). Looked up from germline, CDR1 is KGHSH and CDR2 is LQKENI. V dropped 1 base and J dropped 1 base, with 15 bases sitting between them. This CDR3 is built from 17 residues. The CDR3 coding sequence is TGTGCCAGCTCACCACAAGTTCGCACCGGGGGCACAGATACGCAGTATTTT. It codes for CASSPQVRTGGTDTQYF.

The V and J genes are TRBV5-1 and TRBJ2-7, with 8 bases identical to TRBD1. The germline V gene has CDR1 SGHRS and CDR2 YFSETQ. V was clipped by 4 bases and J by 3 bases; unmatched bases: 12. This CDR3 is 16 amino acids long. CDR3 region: CASSEIWGQAFYEQYF. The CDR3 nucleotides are TGCGCCAGCAGCGAGATATGGGGACAGGCCTTCTACGAGCAGTACTTC.

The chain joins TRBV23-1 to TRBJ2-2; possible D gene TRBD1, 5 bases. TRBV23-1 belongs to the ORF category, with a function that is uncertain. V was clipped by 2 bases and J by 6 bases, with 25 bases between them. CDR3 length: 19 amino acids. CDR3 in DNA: TGCGCCAGCAGTCAAATTATCTTGCAAGGGCAGGGTCCACCCGGGGAGCTGTTTTTT. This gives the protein CASSQIILQGQGPPGELFF.

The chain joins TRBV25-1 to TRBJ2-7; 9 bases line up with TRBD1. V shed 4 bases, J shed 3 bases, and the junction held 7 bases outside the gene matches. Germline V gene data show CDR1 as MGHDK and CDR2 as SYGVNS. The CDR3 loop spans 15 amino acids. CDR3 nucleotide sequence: TGTGCCAGCAGTGGCGGGACAGGGAGAATCTACGAGCAGTACTTC. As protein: CASSGGTGRIYEQYF.

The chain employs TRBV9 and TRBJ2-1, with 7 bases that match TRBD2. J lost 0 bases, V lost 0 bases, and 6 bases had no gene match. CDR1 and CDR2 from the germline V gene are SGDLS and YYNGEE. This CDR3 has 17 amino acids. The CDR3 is CASSVEAGPRSYNEQFF. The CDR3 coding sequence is TGTGCCAGCAGCGTAGAAGCGGGGCCCCGCTCCTACAATGAGCAGTTCTTC.

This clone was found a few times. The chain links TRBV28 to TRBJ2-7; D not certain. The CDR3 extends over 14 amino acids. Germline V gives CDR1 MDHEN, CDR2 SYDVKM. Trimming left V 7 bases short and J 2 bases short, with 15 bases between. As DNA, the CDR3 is TGTGCCAGCACCCCCACTCTATCTCCCTACGAGCAGTACTTC. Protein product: CASTPTLSPYEQYF. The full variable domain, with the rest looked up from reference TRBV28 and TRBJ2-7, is DVKVTQSSRYLVKRTGEKVFLECVQDMDHENMFWYRQDPGLGLRLIYFSYDVKMKEKGDIPEGYSVSREKKERFSLILESASTNQTSMYLCASTPTLSPYEQYFGPGTRLTVT.